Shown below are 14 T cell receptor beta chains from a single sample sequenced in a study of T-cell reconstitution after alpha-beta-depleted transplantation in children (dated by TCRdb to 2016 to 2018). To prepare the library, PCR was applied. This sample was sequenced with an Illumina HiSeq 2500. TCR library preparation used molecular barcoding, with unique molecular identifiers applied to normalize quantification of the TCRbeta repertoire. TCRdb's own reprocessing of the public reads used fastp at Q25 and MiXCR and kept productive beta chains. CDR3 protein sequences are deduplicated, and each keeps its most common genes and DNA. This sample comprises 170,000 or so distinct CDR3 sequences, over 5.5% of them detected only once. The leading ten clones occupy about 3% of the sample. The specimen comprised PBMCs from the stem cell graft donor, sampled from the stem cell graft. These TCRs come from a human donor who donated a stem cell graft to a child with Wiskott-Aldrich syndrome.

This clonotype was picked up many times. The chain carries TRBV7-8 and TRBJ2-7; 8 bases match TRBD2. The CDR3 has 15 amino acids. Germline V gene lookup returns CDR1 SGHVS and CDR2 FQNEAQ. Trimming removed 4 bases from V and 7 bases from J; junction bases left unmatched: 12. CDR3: CASSSRGGPSFEQYF. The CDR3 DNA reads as TGTGCCAGCAGCTCCCGCGGGGGGCCCTCGTTTGAGCAGTACTTC.

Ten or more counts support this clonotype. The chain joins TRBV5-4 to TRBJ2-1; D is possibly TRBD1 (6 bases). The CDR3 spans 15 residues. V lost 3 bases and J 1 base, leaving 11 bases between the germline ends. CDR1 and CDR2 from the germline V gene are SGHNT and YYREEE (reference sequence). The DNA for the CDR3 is TGTGCCAGCAGCTCAAAGGACAGATCCTACAATGAGCAGTTCTTC. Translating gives CASSSKDRSYNEQFF.

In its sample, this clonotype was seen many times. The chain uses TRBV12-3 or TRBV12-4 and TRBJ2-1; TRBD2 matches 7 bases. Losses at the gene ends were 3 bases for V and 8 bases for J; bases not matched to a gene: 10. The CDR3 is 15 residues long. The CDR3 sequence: CASSLGGSGYYEQFF. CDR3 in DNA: TGTGCCAGCAGTTTGGGGGGGAGTGGGTACTATGAGCAGTTCTTC.

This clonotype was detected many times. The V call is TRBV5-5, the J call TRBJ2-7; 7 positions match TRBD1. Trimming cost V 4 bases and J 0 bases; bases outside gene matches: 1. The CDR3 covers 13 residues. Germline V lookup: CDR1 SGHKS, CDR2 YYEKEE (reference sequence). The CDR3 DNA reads TGTGCCAGCAGCGGACAGGACTCCTACGAGCAGTACTTC. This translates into CASSGQDSYEQYF.

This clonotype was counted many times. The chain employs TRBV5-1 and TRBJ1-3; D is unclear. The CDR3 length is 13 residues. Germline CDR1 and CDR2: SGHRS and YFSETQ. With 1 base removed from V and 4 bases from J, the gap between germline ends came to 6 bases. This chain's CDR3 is CASSLNSGNTIYF. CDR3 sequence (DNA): TGCGCCAGCAGCTTGAATTCGGGAAACACCATATATTTT.

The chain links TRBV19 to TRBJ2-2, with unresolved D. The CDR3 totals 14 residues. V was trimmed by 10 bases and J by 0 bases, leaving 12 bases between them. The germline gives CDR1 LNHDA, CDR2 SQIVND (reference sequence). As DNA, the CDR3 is TGTGCCACCCGAGGAGTGGCGAACACCGGGGAGCTGTTTTTT. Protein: CATRGVANTGELFF.

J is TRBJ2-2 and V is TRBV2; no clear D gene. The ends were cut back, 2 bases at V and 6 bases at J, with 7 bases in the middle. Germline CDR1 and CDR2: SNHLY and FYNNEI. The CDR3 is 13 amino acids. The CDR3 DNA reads TGTGCCAGCAGTGAAACGTGGGCCGGGGAGCTGTTTTTT. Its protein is CASSETWAGELFF.

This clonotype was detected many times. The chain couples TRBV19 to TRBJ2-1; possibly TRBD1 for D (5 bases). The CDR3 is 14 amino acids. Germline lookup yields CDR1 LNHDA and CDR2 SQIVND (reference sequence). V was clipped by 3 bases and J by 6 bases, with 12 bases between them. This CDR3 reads CASSIQGYSNEQFF. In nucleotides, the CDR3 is TGTGCCAGTAGTATTCAGGGTTACTCCAATGAGCAGTTCTTC.

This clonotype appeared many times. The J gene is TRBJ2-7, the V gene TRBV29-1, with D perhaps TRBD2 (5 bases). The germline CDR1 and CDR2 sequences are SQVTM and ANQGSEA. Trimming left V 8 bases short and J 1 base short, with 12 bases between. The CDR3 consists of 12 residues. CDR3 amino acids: CSIAGVSYEQYF. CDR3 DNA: TGCAGCATCGCCGGGGTGTCCTACGAGCAGTACTTC.

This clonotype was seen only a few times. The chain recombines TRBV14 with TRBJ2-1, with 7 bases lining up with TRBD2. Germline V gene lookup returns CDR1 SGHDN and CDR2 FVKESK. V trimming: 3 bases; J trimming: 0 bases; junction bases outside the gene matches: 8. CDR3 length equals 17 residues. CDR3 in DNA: TGTGCCAGCAGCCAGCGTCTAGCGGCTAGCTCCTACAATGAGCAGTTCTTC. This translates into CASSQRLAASSYNEQFF.

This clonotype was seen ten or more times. The DNA of the CDR3 is TGTGCCAGCAGCACCGGGACAGTGAACACTGAAGCTTTCTTT. This encodes CASSTGTVNTEAFF. The V gene is TRBV12-3 or TRBV12-4, the J gene TRBJ1-1; 7 nucleotides align to TRBD1. This CDR3 is built from 14 residues. The ends lost 6 bases at V and 0 bases at J; junction bases unmatched: 4.

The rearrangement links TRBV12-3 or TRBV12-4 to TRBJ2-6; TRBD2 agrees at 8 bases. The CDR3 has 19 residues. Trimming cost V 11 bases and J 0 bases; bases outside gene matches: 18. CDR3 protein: CAFTNGRLAGHSGANVLTF. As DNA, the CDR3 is TGTGCCTTCACCAACGGTCGGCTAGCGGGCCACTCTGGGGCCAACGTCCTGACTTTC.

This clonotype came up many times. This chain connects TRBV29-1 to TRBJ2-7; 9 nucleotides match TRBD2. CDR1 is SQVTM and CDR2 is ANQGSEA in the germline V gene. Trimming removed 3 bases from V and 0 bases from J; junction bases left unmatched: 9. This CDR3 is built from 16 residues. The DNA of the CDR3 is TGCAGCGTTGAGACTAGCGGAACCACGGGCTCCTACGAGCAGTACTTC. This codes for CSVETSGTTGSYEQYF.

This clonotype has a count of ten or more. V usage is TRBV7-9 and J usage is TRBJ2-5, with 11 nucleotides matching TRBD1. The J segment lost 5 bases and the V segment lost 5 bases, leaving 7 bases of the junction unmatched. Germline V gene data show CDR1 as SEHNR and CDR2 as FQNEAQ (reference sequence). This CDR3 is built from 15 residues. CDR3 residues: CASSADRGHAETQYF. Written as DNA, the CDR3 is TGTGCCAGCAGCGCGGACAGGGGGCACGCGGAGACCCAGTACTTC.